The 3 T cell receptor beta chains below all came from one sample that was sequenced in a study of T cells after posttransplantation cyclophosphamide. Clones were sequenced by immunoSEQ multiplex PCR, and TCRdb holds only the in-frame ones, with some missing. The data show tens of thousands of clones, with none appearing a single time. Material: PBMCs. The origin of the receptors is a man aged 35-49 years in good health, CMV-negative, and a related stem cell transplant donor.

This clone occurred many times. This chain connects TRBV27 to TRBJ1-2, with D perhaps TRBD1 (6 bases). The CDR3 has 13 residues. Trimming pared 2 bases from V and 6 bases from J, leaving 10 bases between. Germline V gene sequence: CDR1 MNHEY, CDR2 SMNVEV (reference sequence). In nucleotides, the CDR3 is TGTGCCAGCAGTTTAAGGGGGAGTCATGGCTACACCTTC. Encoded protein: CASSLRGSHGYTF.

In its sample, this clone was seen many times. V and J are TRBV11-2 and TRBJ2-7, with 11 bases aligning to TRBD2. The germline V gene has CDR1 SGHAT and CDR2 FQNNGV. The CDR3 extends over 13 amino acids. J gave up 3 bases and V 10 bases, and 5 bases lay outside the gene matches. As DNA, the CDR3 is TGTGCCACGGGGACTAGCGGAAACTACGAGCAGTACTTC. This gives the protein CATGTSGNYEQYF.

The rearrangement links TRBV22-1 to TRBJ2-7; the table's TRBD1 call for D was not verified on the DNA. TRBV22-1 is a pseudogene segment. The CDR3 length is 13 residues. CDR3 sequence reads: CPGSAGQGCEQYV. CDR3 DNA sequence: TGTCCTGGGAGCGCGGGGCAAGGCTGCGAGCAGTACGTC.